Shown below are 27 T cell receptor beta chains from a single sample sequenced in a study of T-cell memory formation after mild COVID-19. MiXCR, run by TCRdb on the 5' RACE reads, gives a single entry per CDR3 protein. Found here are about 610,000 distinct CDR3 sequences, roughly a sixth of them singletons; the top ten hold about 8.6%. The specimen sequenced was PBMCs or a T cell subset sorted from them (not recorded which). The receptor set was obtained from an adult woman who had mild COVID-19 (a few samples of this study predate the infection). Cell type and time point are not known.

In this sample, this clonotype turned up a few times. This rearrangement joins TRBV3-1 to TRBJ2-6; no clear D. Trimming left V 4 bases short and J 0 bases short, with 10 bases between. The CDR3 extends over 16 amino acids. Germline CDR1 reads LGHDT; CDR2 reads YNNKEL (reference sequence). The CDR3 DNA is TGTGCCAGCAGCCGGCCTGCGAGCTCTGGGGCCAACGTCCTGACTTTC. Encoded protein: CASSRPASSGANVLTF.

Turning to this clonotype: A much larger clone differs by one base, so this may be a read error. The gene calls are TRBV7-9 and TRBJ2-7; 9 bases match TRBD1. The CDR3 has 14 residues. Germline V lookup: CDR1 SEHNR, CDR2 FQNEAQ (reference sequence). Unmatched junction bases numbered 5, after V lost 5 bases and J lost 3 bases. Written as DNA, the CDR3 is TGTGCCAGCAGCATATCGGGACAGGGCTACGAGCAGTACTTC. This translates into CASSISGQGYEQYF.

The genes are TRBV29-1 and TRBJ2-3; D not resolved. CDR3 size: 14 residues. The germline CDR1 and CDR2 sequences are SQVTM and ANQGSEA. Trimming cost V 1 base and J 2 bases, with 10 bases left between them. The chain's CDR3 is CSVEGGGHTDTQYF. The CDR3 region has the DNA TGCAGCGTTGAAGGTGGCGGCCACACAGATACGCAGTATTTT.

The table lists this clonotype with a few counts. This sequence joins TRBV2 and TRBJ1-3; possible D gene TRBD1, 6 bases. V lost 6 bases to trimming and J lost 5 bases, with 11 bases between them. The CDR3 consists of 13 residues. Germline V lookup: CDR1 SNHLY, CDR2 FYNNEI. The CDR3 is CASRYTGRNTIYF. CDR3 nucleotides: TGTGCCAGCAGATATACAGGGAGAAACACCATATATTTT.

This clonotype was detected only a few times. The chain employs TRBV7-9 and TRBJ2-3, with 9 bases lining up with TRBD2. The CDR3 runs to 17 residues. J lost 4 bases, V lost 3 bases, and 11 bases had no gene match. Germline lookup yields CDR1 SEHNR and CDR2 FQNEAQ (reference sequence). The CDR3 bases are TGTGCCAGCAGCTTTACCAGTTTAGCGGGAGCTCCAGATACGCAGTATTTT. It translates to CASSFTSLAGAPDTQYF.

CDR3 nucleotides: TGTGCCAGCAGCTTAACAGGGGACGCAGAGACCCAGTACTTC. This translates into CASSLTGDAETQYF. J is TRBJ2-5 and V is TRBV7-3, with D perhaps TRBD1 or TRBD2 (5 bases each). Trimming left V 0 bases short and J 4 bases short, with 9 bases between. This CDR3 has 14 residues. Germline-derived CDR1 and CDR2 are SGHTA and FQGTGA.

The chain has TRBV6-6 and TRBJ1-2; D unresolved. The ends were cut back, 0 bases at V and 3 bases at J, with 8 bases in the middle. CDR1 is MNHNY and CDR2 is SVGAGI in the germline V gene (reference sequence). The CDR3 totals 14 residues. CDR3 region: CASSYSSGDYGYTF. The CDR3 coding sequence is TGTGCCAGCAGTTACTCATCCGGGGACTATGGCTACACCTTC.

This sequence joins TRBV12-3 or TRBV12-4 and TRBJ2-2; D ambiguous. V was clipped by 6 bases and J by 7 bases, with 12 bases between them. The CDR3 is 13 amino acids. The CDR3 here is CASSPRPGGELFF. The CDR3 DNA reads TGTGCCAGCAGCCCTAGGCCCGGCGGGGAGCTGTTTTTT.

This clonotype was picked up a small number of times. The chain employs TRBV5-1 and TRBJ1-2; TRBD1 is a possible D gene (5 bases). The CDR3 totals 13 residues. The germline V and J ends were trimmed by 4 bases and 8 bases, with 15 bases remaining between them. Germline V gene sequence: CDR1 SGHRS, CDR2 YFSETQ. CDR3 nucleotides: TGCGCCAGCAGCAGCGCCGGGGGTGAGGGCTACACCTTC. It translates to CASSSAGGEGYTF.

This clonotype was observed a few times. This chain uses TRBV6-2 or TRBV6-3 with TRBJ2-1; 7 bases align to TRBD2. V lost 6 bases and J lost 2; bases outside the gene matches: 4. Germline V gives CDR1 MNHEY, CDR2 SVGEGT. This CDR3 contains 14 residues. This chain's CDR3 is CASRALAAYNEQFF. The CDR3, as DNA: TGTGCCAGCAGGGCTCTAGCGGCCTACAATGAGCAGTTCTTC.

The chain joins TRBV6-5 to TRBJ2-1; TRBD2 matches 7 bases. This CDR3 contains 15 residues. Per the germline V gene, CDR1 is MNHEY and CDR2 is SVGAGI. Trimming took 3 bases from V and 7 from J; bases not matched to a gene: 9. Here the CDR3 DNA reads TGTGCCAGCAGTTATGGGGGGGGTCTACAGAATGAGCAGTTCTTC. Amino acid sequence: CASSYGGGLQNEQFF.

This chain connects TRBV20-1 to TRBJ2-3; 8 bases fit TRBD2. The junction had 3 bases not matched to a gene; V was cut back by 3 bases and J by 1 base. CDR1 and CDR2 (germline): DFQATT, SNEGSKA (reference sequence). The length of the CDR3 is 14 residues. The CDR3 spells CSASRTSCTDTQYF. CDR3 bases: TGCAGTGCTAGTCGGACTAGCTGCACAGATACGCAGTATTTT.

CDR3 bases: TGCAGTGCCCACCCGTGGACAGCATCCTACGAGCAGTACTTC. It codes for CSAHPWTASYEQYF. V gene TRBV20-1 combines with J gene TRBJ2-7; possible D gene TRBD1, 6 bases. The V end was cut by 6 bases, the J end by 1 base, with 16 bases between. This CDR3 region has 14 residues. CDR1 is DFQATT and CDR2 is SNEGSKA in the germline V gene (reference sequence).

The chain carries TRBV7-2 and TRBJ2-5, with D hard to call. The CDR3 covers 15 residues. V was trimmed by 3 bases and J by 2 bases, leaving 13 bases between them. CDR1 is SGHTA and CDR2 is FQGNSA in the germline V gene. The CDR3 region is CASSFRQVQQETQYF. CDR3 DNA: TGTGCCAGCAGCTTTCGGCAGGTCCAACAAGAGACCCAGTACTTC.

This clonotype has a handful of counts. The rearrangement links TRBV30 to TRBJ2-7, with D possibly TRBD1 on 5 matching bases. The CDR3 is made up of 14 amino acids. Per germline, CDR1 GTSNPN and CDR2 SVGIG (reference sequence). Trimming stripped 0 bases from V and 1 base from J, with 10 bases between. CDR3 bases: TGTGCCTGGAGTGTAGGGGCAGGATCCTACGAGCAGTACTTC. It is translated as CAWSVGAGSYEQYF.

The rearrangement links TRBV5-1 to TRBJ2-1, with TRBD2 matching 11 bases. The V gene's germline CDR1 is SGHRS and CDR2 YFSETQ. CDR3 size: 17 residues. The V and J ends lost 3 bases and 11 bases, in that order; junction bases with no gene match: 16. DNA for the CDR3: TGCGCCAGCAGCTCCCTGCTAGCGGGGGGCCGACCTCGGAAGCAGTTCTTC. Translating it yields CASSSLLAGGRPRKQFF.

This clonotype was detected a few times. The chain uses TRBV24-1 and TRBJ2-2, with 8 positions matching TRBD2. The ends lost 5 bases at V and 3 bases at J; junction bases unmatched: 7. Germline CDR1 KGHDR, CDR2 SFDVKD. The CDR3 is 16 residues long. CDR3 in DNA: TGTGCCACCAGTGGTACCGGGACTAGAGACACCGGGGAGCTGTTTTTT. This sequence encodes CATSGTGTRDTGELFF.

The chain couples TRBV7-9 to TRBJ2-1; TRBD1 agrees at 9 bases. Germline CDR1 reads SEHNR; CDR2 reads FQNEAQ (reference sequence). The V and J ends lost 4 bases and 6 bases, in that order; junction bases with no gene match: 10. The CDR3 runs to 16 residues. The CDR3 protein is CASSSPGTGNPNEQFF. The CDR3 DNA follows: TGTGCCAGCAGCTCTCCCGGGACAGGGAATCCCAATGAGCAGTTCTTC.

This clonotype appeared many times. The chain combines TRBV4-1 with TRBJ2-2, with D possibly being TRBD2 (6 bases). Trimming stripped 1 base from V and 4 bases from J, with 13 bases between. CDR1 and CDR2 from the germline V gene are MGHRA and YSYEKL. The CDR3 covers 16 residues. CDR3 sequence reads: CASSQALTGGTGELFF. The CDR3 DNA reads TGCGCCAGCAGCCAAGCTTTGACCGGGGGCACCGGGGAGCTGTTTTTT.

Here the CDR3 reads CASSPGSSSYNEQFF. As DNA, the CDR3 is TGTGCCAGCAGCCCCGGGAGTAGCTCCTACAATGAGCAGTTCTTC. The gene calls are TRBV12-3 or TRBV12-4 and TRBJ2-1; D is perhaps TRBD2 (6 bases). The CDR3 spans 15 residues. Trimming shortened V by 6 bases and J by 0 bases, and 12 bases separated the two germline ends.

CDR3 sequence (DNA): TGCAGCGTTGAAGGAGGGCCGGGGCGAGAAAACTACGAGCAGTACTTC. This codes for CSVEGGPGRENYEQYF. This chain uses TRBV29-1 with TRBJ2-7, with D tentatively TRBD1 or TRBD2 (5 bases each). Germline CDR1 SQVTM, CDR2 ANQGSEA. Trimming cost V 1 base and J 3 bases, with 19 bases left between them. The length of the CDR3 is 16 residues.

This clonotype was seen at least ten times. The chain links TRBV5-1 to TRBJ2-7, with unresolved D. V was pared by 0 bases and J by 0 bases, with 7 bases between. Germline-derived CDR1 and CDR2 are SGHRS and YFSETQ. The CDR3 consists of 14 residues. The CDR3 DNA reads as TGCGCCAGCAGCTTGGCCGGCTTCTCCTACGAGCAGTACTTC. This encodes CASSLAGFSYEQYF.

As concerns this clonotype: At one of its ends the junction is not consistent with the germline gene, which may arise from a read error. The CDR3 spells CASRTNTEALF. The CDR3 nucleotides read TGTGCCAGCAGGACTAACACTGAAGCTTTATTT. This rearrangement joins TRBV6-6 to TRBJ1-1; D unresolved. Germline CDR1 and CDR2: MNHNY and SVGAGI (reference sequence). The CDR3 spans 11 residues.

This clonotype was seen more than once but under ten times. CDR3 nucleotide sequence: TGCAGCGTCACGTCGGAGGCTGGCTACACCTTC. Translated, it gives CSVTSEAGYTF. V is TRBV29-1 and J is TRBJ1-2, with no clear D. Trimming shortened V by 6 bases and J by 7 bases, and 12 bases separated the two germline ends. The CDR3 runs to 11 residues. The germline gives CDR1 SQVTM, CDR2 ANQGSEA. The variable domain in full, completed from reference TRBV29-1 and TRBJ1-2, reads SAVISQKPSRDICQRGTSLTIQCQVDSQVTMMFWYRQQPGQSLTLIATANQGSEATYESGFVIDKFPISRPNLTFSTLTVSNMSPEDSSIYLCSVTSEAGYTFGSGTRLTVV.

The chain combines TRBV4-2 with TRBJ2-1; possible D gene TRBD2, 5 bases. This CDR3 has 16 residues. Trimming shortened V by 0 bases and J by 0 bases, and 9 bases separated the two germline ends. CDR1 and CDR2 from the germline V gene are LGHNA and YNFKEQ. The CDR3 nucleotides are TGTGCCAGCAGCCAAGATGGGCTAGCCTCCTACAATGAGCAGTTCTTC. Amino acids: CASSQDGLASYNEQFF.

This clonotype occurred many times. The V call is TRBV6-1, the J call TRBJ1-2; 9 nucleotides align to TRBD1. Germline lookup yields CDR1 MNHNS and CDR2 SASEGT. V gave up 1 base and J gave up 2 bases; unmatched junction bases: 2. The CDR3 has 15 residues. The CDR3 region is CASSEGQGGNYGYTF. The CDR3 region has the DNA TGTGCCAGCAGTGAAGGACAGGGGGGGAACTATGGCTACACCTTC.

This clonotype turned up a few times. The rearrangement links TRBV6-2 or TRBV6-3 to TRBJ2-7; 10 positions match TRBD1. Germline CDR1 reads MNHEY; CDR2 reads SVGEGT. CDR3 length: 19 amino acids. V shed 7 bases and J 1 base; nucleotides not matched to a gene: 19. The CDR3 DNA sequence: TGTGCCAGCACCCCCCCGAAGCGAACAGACAGGGGGCCATCCTACGAGCAGTACTTC. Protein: CASTPPKRTDRGPSYEQYF.